These T cell receptor beta chains were read from a single sample in a study of human T cells and chemical hapten exposure. TCRdb used MiXCR to reprocess the RACE reads, holding one entry per CDR3 protein. Of a few hundred thousand distinct CDR3 sequences in the sample, about 7.7% were seen once. This material consisted of whole blood, taken in connection with sensitization to the hapten diphenylcyclopropenone (DPC). The receptors come from a young man with alopecia areata. Some clones in this sample may be carry-over from other donors' samples. The CDR3 runs from the conserved cysteine through the conserved F or W. A D gene is named only where the DNA matches it firmly. The size of a clone is reported for some rows only, either as once, few or many, or as a class for expanded clones.

cdr3_aa | cdr3_nt | d_call | v_call | clone_size | j_call | cdr3_length
CASSLGQGREQYF | TGTGCCAGCAGCTTAGGTCAGGGCCGGGAGCAGTACTTC | - | TRBV11-2 | - | TRBJ2-7 | 13
CASSSTKDWRVINQPQHF | TGTGCCAGCAGTTCGACTAAGGACTGGCGGGTCATCAATCAGCCCCAGCATTTT | - | TRBV6-2/TRBV6-3 | - | TRBJ1-5 | 18
CASSLNRDSHTDTQYF | TGTGCCAGCAGCTTGAACCGGGACAGCCACACAGATACGCAGTATTTT | TRBD1 | TRBV9 | many | TRBJ2-3 | 16
CASIVPGRNTGELFF | TGTGCCAGCATTGTCCCGGGACGGAACACCGGGGAGCTGTTTTTT | - | TRBV6-2/TRBV6-3 | many | TRBJ2-2 | 15
CASSYSWSRGSNQPQHF | TGTGCCAGCAGTTACTCGTGGTCCAGGGGTAGCAATCAGCCCCAGCATTTT | - | TRBV6-2/TRBV6-3 | - | TRBJ1-5 | 17
CASSQRARVSSYNEQFF | TGTGCCAGCAGCCAGAGGGCGCGGGTGAGCTCCTACAATGAGCAGTTCTTC | - | TRBV3-1 | many | TRBJ2-1 | 17
CASSRERGANTGELFF | TGTGCCAGCAGCCGCGAGCGGGGGGCGAACACCGGGGAGCTGTTTTTT | TRBD2 | TRBV7-2 | few | TRBJ2-2 | 16
CASSPIDRGIAQPQHF | TGTGCCAGCAGCCCTATCGACAGGGGGATCGCCCAGCCCCAGCATTTT | TRBD1 | TRBV28 | few | TRBJ1-5 | 16
CASSGFSGVSTDTQYF | TGTGCCAGCAGCGGTTTTAGCGGGGTATCCACAGATACGCAGTATTTT | TRBD2 | TRBV7-9 | - | TRBJ2-3 | 16
CASSLLPAQMNSPLHF | TGTGCCAGCAGCTTACTACCGGCTCAGATGAATTCACCCCTCCACTTT | - | TRBV7-2 | few | TRBJ1-6 | 16
CASSQDLGVGVQPQHF | TGCGCCAGCAGCCAAGATCTGGGGGTGGGGGTACAGCCCCAGCATTTT | - | TRBV4-3 | few | TRBJ1-5 | 16
CASSPETTGVMADTQYF | TGTGCCAGCTCACCAGAAACTACAGGGGTTATGGCAGATACGCAGTATTTT | TRBD1 | TRBV18 | few | TRBJ2-3 | 17
CASSLVTGGYGYTF | TGTGCCAGCAGCTTAGTTACAGGAGGATATGGCTACACCTTC | - | TRBV11-2 | - | TRBJ1-2 | 14
CASRTWTSGENSLNEQFF | TGTGCCAGCAGGACCTGGACTAGCGGGGAAAATTCCCTCAATGAGCAGTTCTTC | TRBD2 | TRBV12-3/TRBV12-4 | few | TRBJ2-1 | 18
CASKTPASSYEQYF | TGTGCCAGCAAGACTCCTGCTAGCTCCTACGAGCAGTACTTC | - | TRBV6-2/TRBV6-3 | few | TRBJ2-7 | 14